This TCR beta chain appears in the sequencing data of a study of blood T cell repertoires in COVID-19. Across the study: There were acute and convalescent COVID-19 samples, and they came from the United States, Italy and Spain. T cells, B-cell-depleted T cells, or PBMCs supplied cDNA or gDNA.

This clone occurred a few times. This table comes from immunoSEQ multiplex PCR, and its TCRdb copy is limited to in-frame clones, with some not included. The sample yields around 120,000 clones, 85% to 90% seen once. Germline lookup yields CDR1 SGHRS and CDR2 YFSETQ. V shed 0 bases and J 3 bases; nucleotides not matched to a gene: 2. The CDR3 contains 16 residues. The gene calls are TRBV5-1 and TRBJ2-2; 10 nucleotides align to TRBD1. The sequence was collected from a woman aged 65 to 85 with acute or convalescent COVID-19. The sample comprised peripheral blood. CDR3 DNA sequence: TGCGCCAGCAGCTTGGCCGGGACAGGGGACACCGGGGAGCTGTTTTTT. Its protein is CASSLAGTGDTGELFF.